This is a list of T cell receptor beta chains from one sample in a study of cytomegalovirus exposure and HLA in healthy donors. Clones were sequenced by immunoSEQ multiplex PCR, and TCRdb holds only the in-frame ones, with some missing. The sample contains over 150,000 clones, about 80% of which appear only once. The sequencing sample was made of PBMCs. These receptors all stem from a young man in good health and CMV-seronegative. Both conserved end residues are part of each CDR3. A D gene is named only where the DNA matches it firmly. A row's size may be missing; if present it is once, few, many or a size class.

clone size	D gene	V gene	CDR3 length	J gene	CDR3 DNA	CDR3 protein
NA	TRBD1	TRBV9	14	TRBJ1-5	TGTGCCAGCAGCGGGGACAGTAGCAATCAGCCCCAGCATTTT	CASSGDSSNQPQHF
NA	TRBD1	TRBV6-6	14	TRBJ2-7	TGTGCCAGCAGTTACGGGACAGGTCACTACGAGCAGTACTTC	CASSYGTGHYEQYF
NA	NA	TRBV18	15	TRBJ2-7	TGTGCCAGCTCACCAGGAATAGCCCCCGCCCACGAGCAGTACTTC	CASSPGIAPAHEQYF
NA	NA	TRBV7-9	15	TRBJ2-1	TGTGCCAGCAGCTTAGAAAACCAGGGGTTCAATGAGCAGTTCTTC	CASSLENQGFNEQFF
NA	TRBD1	TRBV5-1	14	TRBJ1-2	TGCGCCAGCAGCTTTACAGGGGGGAACTATGGCTACACCTTC	CASSFTGGNYGYTF
once	TRBD1	TRBV2	13	TRBJ1-1	TGTGCCAGCGCAGGGGGCGGGAACACTGAAGCTTTCTTT	CASAGGGNTEAFF
NA	NA	TRBV19	15	TRBJ2-3	TGTGCCAGTAGTATAGATAGGGGAAGCACAGATACGCAGTATTTT	CASSIDRGSTDTQYF
NA	NA	TRBV19	15	TRBJ2-2	TGTGCCAGTTCTGTTATGGCCGCGAACACCGGGGAGCTGTTTTTT	CASSVMAANTGELFF
few	NA	TRBV7-2	14	TRBJ2-7	TGTGCCAGCAGACCGACAGCCTTGTCCTACGAGCAGTACTTC	CASRPTALSYEQYF
few	TRBD2	TRBV7-3	15	TRBJ2-7	TGTGCCAGCAGCCACGACTCTAGCGGGACGTACGAGCAGTACTTC	CASSHDSSGTYEQYF
few	NA	TRBV15	15	TRBJ2-7	TGTGCCACCAGCAGAGAGATAGGGGAGGCCTACGAGCAGTACTTC	CATSREIGEAYEQYF
NA	NA	TRBV30	15	TRBJ1-5	TGTGCCTGGAGTGCCGCGGGGGCAAGCAATCAGCCCCAGCATTTT	CAWSAAGASNQPQHF
NA	NA	TRBV28	13	TRBJ2-7	TGTGCCAGCAGTTGGACTGTCTCCTACGAGCAGTACTTC	CASSWTVSYEQYF
once	NA	TRBV27	17	TRBJ1-5	TGTGCCAGCAGGTCGGCAGGGGTACTTGGAGGAAATCAGCCCCAGCATTTT	CASRSAGVLGGNQPQHF
few	TRBD2	TRBV7-9	15	TRBJ2-2	TGTGCCAGCAGCTTACAGCGGGGGAACACCGGGGAGCTGTTTTTT	CASSLQRGNTGELFF
NA	NA	TRBV6-6	14	TRBJ2-5	TGTGCCAGCAGTTACCGAAGCAGGCAAGAGACCCAGTACTTC	CASSYRSRQETQYF
few	TRBD1	TRBV10-2	14	TRBJ1-1	TGCGCCAGCATCGGGACAGGGAGACTCTCTGAAGCTTTCTTT	CASIGTGRLSEAFF
few	TRBD1	TRBV9	16	TRBJ2-3	TGTGCCAGCAGCCCACGGGGACAGGCGGAGTCGGATACGCAGTATTTT	CASSPRGQAESDTQYF
NA	TRBD1	TRBV5-4	16	TRBJ2-7	TGTGCCAGCAGCTTGCAACAGGGACAGGGGAACTACGAGCAGTACTTC	CASSLQQGQGNYEQYF
NA	NA	TRBV2	13	TRBJ1-5	TGTGCCAGCAGTGTCTGGACAGAACAGCCCCAGCATTTT	CASSVWTEQPQHF
NA	NA	TRBV9	13	TRBJ1-5	TGTGCCAGCAGCGCCCTCGACGGGCAGCCCCAGCATTTT	CASSALDGQPQHF
few	TRBD1	TRBV28	16	TRBJ1-1	TGTGCCAGCAGACCCGACAGGGGGCTAATGAACACTGAAGCTTTCTTT	CASRPDRGLMNTEAFF
NA	TRBD1	TRBV27	14	TRBJ2-1	TGTGCCAGCGGGGGAGGGACAGGGAACAATGAGCAGTTCTTC	CASGGGTGNNEQFF
NA	TRBD2	TRBV28	17	TRBJ2-2	TGTGCCAGCAGTCCGTTATCTAGCGGCCCGAACACCGGGGAGCTGTTTTTT	CASSPLSSGPNTGELFF
NA	NA	TRBV9	14	TRBJ1-5	TGTGCCAGCAGCGTTGGGGCAGGCAATCAGCCCCAGCATTTT	CASSVGAGNQPQHF
few	TRBD2	TRBV27	15	TRBJ2-3	TGTGCCAGCAGTCCTATAGCGGGGGCGGGAGATACGCAGTATTTT	CASSPIAGAGDTQYF
NA	NA	TRBV19	15	TRBJ2-5	TGTGCCAGTACCATGGGTAAGGGGAGGATCGAGACCCAGTACTTC	CASTMGKGRIETQYF
NA	TRBD2	TRBV19	18	TRBJ2-1	TGTGCCAGTAGTATAGACCCGGGACTAGCGGGAGTGGAGAATGAGCAGTTCTTC	CASSIDPGLAGVENEQFF
NA	TRBD2	TRBV28	15	TRBJ2-3	TGTGCCAGCAGTTTACTCGCGGGAGTGACAGATACGCAGTATTTT	CASSLLAGVTDTQYF
NA	NA	TRBV19	11	TRBJ1-4	TGTGCCAGTAGTATGGGCAGAAAACTGTTTTTT	CASSMGRKLFF
NA	TRBD1	TRBV10-3	16	TRBJ2-6	TGTGCCATCAGTGGAAACAGGGGCGCAGGGGCCAACGTCCTGACTTTC	CAISGNRGAGANVLTF
once	NA	TRBV28	17	TRBJ1-5	TGTGCCAGCAGTTTAGGGGGGGCCCTTCTAAGCAATCAGCCCCAGCATTTT	CASSLGGALLSNQPQHF
NA	NA	TRBV4-3	15	TRBJ2-7	TGCGCCAGCAGCCGGCGGACAGTGTTAGCCTACGAGCAGTACTTC	CASSRRTVLAYEQYF
NA	NA	TRBV30	11	TRBJ1-2	TGTGCCTGGGGAGCTAACTATGGCTACACCTTC	CAWGANYGYTF
NA	NA	TRBV7-8	15	TRBJ1-1	TGTGCCAGCAGCTTAGGGGGGGTAGTGGACACTGAAGCTTTCTTT	CASSLGGVVDTEAFF
NA	NA	TRBV5-1	12	TRBJ2-5	TGCGCCAGCAGCTTGCGTCGGGAGACCCAGTACTTC	CASSLRRETQYF
NA	NA	TRBV27	16	TRBJ2-2	TGTGCCAGCAGTTTACAGCCCAGTGGAGTGATGGGGGAGCTGTTTTTT	CASSLQPSGVMGELFF
NA	NA	TRBV6-1	13	TRBJ1-3	TGTGCCACCTTATCCAGGGCCGGAAACACCATATATTTT	CATLSRAGNTIYF
NA	TRBD2	TRBV6-5	15	TRBJ2-1	TGTGCCAGCAGCAGGACTAGCGGAGATTACAATGAGCAGTTCTTC	CASSRTSGDYNEQFF
NA	NA	TRBV5-1	14	TRBJ1-1	TGCGCCAGCAGCTTGTATCGAGTGCCGACTGAAGCTTTCTTT	CASSLYRVPTEAFF
NA	NA	TRBV5-4	14	TRBJ1-4	TGTGCCAGCAGCCAGGAGGGGCGTGGTGAAAAACTGTTTTTT	CASSQEGRGEKLFF